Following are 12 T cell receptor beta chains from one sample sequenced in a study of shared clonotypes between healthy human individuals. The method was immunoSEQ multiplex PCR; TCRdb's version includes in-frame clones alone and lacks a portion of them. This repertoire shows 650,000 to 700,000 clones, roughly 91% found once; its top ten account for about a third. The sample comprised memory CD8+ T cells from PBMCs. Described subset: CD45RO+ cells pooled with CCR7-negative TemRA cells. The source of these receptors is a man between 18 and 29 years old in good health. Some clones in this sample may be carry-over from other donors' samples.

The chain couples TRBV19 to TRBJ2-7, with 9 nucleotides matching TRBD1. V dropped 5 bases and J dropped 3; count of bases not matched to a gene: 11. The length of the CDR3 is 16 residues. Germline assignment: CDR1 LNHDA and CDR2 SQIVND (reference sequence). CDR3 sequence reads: CASSAYHRDRDYEQYF. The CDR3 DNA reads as TGTGCCAGTAGTGCCTACCACCGGGACAGGGACTACGAGCAGTACTTC.

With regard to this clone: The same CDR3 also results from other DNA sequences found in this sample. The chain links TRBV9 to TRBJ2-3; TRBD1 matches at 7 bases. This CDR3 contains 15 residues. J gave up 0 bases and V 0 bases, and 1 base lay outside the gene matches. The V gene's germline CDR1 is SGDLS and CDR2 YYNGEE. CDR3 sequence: CASSVGQGSTDTQYF. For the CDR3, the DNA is TGTGCCAGCAGCGTAGGACAGGGTAGCACAGATACGCAGTATTTT.

For the CDR3, the DNA is TGCGCCAGCAGCCCCGGGACTAGCGGGACGCTTTCCTACAATGAGCAGTTCTTC. This gives the protein CASSPGTSGTLSYNEQFF. V and J are TRBV5-1 and TRBJ2-1; TRBD2 agrees at 13 bases. Germline CDR1 SGHRS, CDR2 YFSETQ. The CDR3 has 18 residues. The junction had 8 bases not matched to a gene; V was cut back by 4 bases and J by 1 base.

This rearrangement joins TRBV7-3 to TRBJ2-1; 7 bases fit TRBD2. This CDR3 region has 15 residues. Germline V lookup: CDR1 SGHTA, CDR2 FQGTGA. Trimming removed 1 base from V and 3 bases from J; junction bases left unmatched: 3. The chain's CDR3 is CASSLIGTNYNEQFF. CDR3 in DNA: TGTGCCAGCAGCTTAATCGGGACTAACTACAATGAGCAGTTCTTC.

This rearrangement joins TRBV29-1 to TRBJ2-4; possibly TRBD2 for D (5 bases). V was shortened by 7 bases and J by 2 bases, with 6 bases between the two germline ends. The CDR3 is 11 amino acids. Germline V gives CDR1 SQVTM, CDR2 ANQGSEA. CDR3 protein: CSAGTKNIQYF. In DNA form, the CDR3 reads TGCAGCGCCGGGACCAAAAACATTCAGTACTTC.

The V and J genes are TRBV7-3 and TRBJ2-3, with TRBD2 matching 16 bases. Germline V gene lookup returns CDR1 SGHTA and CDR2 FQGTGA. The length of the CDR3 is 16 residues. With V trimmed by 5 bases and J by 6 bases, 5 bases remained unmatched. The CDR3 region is CASSPGTSGGEDTQYF. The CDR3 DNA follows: TGTGCCAGCAGCCCCGGGACTAGCGGGGGGGAGGATACGCAGTATTTT.

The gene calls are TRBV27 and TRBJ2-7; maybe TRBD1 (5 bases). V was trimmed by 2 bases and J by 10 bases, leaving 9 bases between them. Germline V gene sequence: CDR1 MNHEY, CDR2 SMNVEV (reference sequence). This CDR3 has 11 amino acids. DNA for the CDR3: TGTGCCAGCAGTTTAGACAGCCGACAGTACTTC. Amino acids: CASSLDSRQYF.

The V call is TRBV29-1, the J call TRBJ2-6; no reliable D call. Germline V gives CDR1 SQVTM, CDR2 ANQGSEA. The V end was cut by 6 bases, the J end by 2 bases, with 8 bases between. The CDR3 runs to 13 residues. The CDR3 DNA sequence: TGCAGCGTCCCGGTCCCTGGGGCCAACGTCCTGACTTTC. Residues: CSVPVPGANVLTF.

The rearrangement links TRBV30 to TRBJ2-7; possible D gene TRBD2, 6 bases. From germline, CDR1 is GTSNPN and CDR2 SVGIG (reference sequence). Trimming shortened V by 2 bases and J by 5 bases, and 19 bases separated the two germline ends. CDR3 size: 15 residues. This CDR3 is CAWSKTGLTGDEQYF. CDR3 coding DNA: TGTGCCTGGAGTAAGACGGGACTGACTGGAGACGAGCAGTACTTC.

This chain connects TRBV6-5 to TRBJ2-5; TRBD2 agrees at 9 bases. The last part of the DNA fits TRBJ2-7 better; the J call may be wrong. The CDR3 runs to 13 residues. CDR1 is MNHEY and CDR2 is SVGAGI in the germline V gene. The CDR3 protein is CASRIAGANEQYF. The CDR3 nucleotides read TGTGCCAGCAGAATAGCGGGAGCCAACGAGCAGTACTTC.

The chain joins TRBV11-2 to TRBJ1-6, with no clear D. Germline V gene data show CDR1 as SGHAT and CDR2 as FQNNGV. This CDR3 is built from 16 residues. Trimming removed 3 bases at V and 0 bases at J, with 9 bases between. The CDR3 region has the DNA TGTGCCAGCAGCTTCGGGCCGAGCTCCTATAATTCACCCCTCCACTTT. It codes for CASSFGPSSYNSPLHF.

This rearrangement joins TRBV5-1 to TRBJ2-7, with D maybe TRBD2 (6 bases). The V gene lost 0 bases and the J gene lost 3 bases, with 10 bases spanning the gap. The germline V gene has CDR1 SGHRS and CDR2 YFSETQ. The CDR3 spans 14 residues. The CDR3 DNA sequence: TGCGCCAGCAGCTTGGTCGGGGGTGGCTACGAGCAGTACTTC. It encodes CASSLVGGGYEQYF.